This T cell receptor beta chain was found in a study of CD8 T cells in Susac syndrome. Findings of the study overall: That the number of individuals in its TCR sequencing and HLA analysis was relatively small was acknowledged by the study.

Comment on this clonotype: Its specificity is not known.

Negative isolation yielded CD4+ and CD8+ T cells, and FACS enriched TEMRA cells. cDNA came from about 0.5 to 1 ug RNA primed by random hexamers. Amplification of TCR beta CDR3 by immunoSEQ multiplex PCR spanned 54 Vbeta and 13 Jbeta. MiXCR, applied by TCRdb to the immunoSEQ multiplex PCR reads, yields one record per CDR3 protein. The sample contains 120,000 to 150,000 distinct CDR3 sequences, 85% to 95% of which appear only once. This receptor was obtained from a human donor with multiple sclerosis. Specimen: CD4+ T cells from PBMCs.

The CDR3 sequence is CASSSKRTGNYGYTF. The CDR3 region has the DNA TGTGCCAGCAGCTCCAAGAGGACAGGGAACTATGGCTACACCTTC. V gene TRBV7-9 combines with J gene TRBJ1-2, with TRBD1 matching over 8 bases. The V gene's germline CDR1 is SEHNR and CDR2 FQNEAQ (reference sequence). V gave up 4 bases and J gave up 2 bases; unmatched junction bases: 6. The CDR3 sequence is 15 residues long. The whole variable domain, remainder taken from reference TRBV7-9 and TRBJ1-2, is DTGVSQNPRHKITKRGQNVTFRCDPISEHNRLYWYRQTLGQGPEFLTYFQNEAQLEKSRLLSDRFSAERPKGSFSTLEIQRTEQGDSAMYLCASSSKRTGNYGYTFGSGTRLTVV.